A single sample is the source of the 15 T cell receptor beta chains below, sequenced in a study of T cell clones after liver transplantation. Using immunoSEQ multiplex PCR, the repertoire was profiled, and TCRdb retains in-frame clones only, with some absent. The sample records over 90,000 clones, under 90% being singletons. The sample was CD4+ T cells from blood, taken around 48 months after liver transplant. The receptors were sampled from a human patient who received a liver transplant. Some T cells may trace back to the graft donor.

J is TRBJ1-4 and V is TRBV15; unclear D gene. The germline gives CDR1 LNHNV, CDR2 YYDKDF (reference sequence). The CDR3 is 13 amino acids. The germline V and J ends were trimmed by 6 bases and 3 bases, with 8 bases remaining between them. CDR3 sequence: CATRGGANEKLFF. In nucleotides, the CDR3 is TGTGCCACCAGAGGAGGAGCTAATGAAAAACTGTTTTTT.

This chain joins TRBV4-3 and TRBJ2-1; 7 bases match TRBD1. CDR1 is LGHNA and CDR2 is YSLEER in the germline V gene. V gave up 0 bases and J gave up 8 bases; unmatched junction bases: 1. The CDR3 is 13 amino acids. The CDR3 DNA reads as TGCGCCAGCAGCCAAGATACAGGGGATGAGCAGTTCTTC. Amino acids: CASSQDTGDEQFF.

The chain combines TRBV7-3 with TRBJ2-1, with 8 bases that match TRBD1. The CDR3 covers 14 residues. Germline CDR1 reads SGHTA; CDR2 reads FQGTGA. V trimming: 3 bases; J trimming: 5 bases; junction bases outside the gene matches: 3. This CDR3 reads CASSLGQANNEQFF. CDR3 sequence (DNA): TGTGCCAGCAGCTTGGGACAGGCCAACAATGAGCAGTTCTTC. The variable domain in full, with the rest retrieved from reference TRBV7-3 and TRBJ2-1, is GAGVSQTPSNKVTEKGKYVELRCDPISGHTALYWYRQSLGQGPEFLIYFQGTGAADDSGLPNDRFFAVRPEGSVSTLKIQRTERGDSAVYLCASSLGQANNEQFFGPGTRLTVL.

The V gene is TRBV18, the J gene TRBJ1-2; TRBD1 might be the D (6 bases). The CDR3 loop spans 14 amino acids. Trimming left V 6 bases short and J 3 bases short, with 14 bases between. CDR1 and CDR2 from the germline V gene are KGHSH and LQKENI. CDR3: CASSYRESDYGYTF. CDR3 DNA sequence: TGTGCCAGCTCCTACAGGGAATCCGACTATGGCTACACCTTC.

V and J are TRBV25-1 and TRBJ2-7; 9 nucleotides line up with TRBD2. The germline V gene has CDR1 MGHDK and CDR2 SYGVNS. The length of the CDR3 is 16 residues. The J segment lost 1 base and the V segment lost 3 bases, leaving 7 bases of the junction unmatched. The CDR3 DNA follows: TGTGCCAGCAGTGACCCCGGGACTAGCCAGTCCTACGAGCAGTACTTC. Protein: CASSDPGTSQSYEQYF.

The V call is TRBV7-2, the J call TRBJ1-5; 7 bases map to TRBD1. The V segment lost 5 bases and the J segment 2 bases; nucleotides outside the gene matches: 6. CDR3 length equals 15 residues. Germline loops: CDR1 SGHTA, CDR2 FQGNSA. The CDR3 nucleotides read TGTGCCAGCAGCCCCCAGGGGGGTGGCAATCAGCCCCAGCATTTT. It yields the protein CASSPQGGGNQPQHF.

This clone appeared once. The chain has TRBV18 and TRBJ2-7; 8 bases fit TRBD1. The CDR3 totals 16 residues. Losses at the gene ends were 0 bases for V and 4 bases for J; bases not matched to a gene: 8. Germline V CDR1 and CDR2: KGHSH, LQKENI. As DNA, the CDR3 is TGTGCCAGCTCACCACCGAGGAGACAGGGGAATTACGAGCAGTACTTC. Translation: CASSPPRRQGNYEQYF.

V gene TRBV6-6 combines with J gene TRBJ1-2; no definite D call. Germline loops: CDR1 MNHNY, CDR2 SVGAGI (reference sequence). V dropped 0 bases and J dropped 6 bases, with 17 bases sitting between them. The CDR3 length is 16 residues. CDR3 in DNA: TGTGCCAGCAGTTACTCGAGCCTGGGAGCCCTCCATGGCTACACCTTC. Its translation: CASSYSSLGALHGYTF.

The chain carries TRBV7-6 and TRBJ1-1, with D possibly TRBD1 on 6 matching bases. Trimming left V 4 bases short and J 5 bases short, with 11 bases between. Per the germline V gene, CDR1 is SGHVS and CDR2 is FNYEAQ. The CDR3 has 13 residues. The CDR3 region is CASSSAGVTEAFF. CDR3 bases: TGTGCCAGCAGCTCCGCAGGGGTGACTGAAGCTTTCTTT.

The V gene is TRBV11-1, the J gene TRBJ2-1; a possible D gene is TRBD2 (6 bases). Trimming removed 6 bases from V and 4 bases from J, with 16 bases in between. The CDR3 consists of 15 residues. Germline loops: CDR1 SGHAT, CDR2 FQDESV (reference sequence). CDR3 in DNA: TGTGCCAGCAGTCGGGGAGGAAGCGGGTACAATGAGCAGTTCTTC. The encoded protein is CASSRGGSGYNEQFF. The entire variable domain, with the rest obtained from reference TRBV11-1 and TRBJ2-1, is as follows: EAEVAQSPRYKITEKSQAVAFWCDPISGHATLYWYRQILGQGPELLVQFQDESVVDDSQLPKDRFSAERLKGVDSTLKIQPAELGDSAMYLCASSRGGSGYNEQFFGPGTRLTVL.

The CDR3 is CASSPQVDILPSNYGYTF. The CDR3 bases are TGTGCCAGCAGCCCGCAGGTGGACATCCTCCCCTCTAACTATGGCTACACCTTC. The V and J genes are TRBV4-2 and TRBJ1-2; tentative D call: TRBD1 (5 bases). Germline V gene sequence: CDR1 LGHNA, CDR2 YNFKEQ. The germline V and J ends were trimmed by 4 bases and 0 bases, with 21 bases remaining between them. The CDR3 has 18 residues.

This chain links TRBV5-1 with TRBJ2-6; the match to TRBD1 covers 12 bases. Losses at the gene ends were 0 bases for V and 2 bases for J; bases not matched to a gene: 3. The CDR3 covers 18 residues. The V gene's germline CDR1 is SGHRS and CDR2 YFSETQ. Here the CDR3 reads CASSLVGTGGAGANVLTF. CDR3 coding DNA: TGCGCCAGCAGCTTGGTTGGGACAGGGGGCGCTGGGGCCAACGTCCTGACTTTC.

J is TRBJ2-2 and V is TRBV7-6, with D uncertain. Trimming took 2 bases from V and 4 from J, leaving 8 bases between them. The CDR3 is made up of 14 amino acids. Per germline, CDR1 SGHVS and CDR2 FNYEAQ. DNA for the CDR3: TGTGCCAGCAGCTTAAAAAGTGGCACCGGGGAGCTGTTTTTT. Residues: CASSLKSGTGELFF.

The rearrangement links TRBV6-1 to TRBJ1-1, with TRBD1 matching 7 bases. The CDR3 consists of 15 residues. The germline gives CDR1 MNHNS, CDR2 SASEGT. V gave up 4 bases and J gave up 6 bases; unmatched junction bases: 11. The CDR3 coding sequence is TGTGCCAGCAGTGGCAAACAGGGGAGTGGCGCTGAAGCTTTCTTT. Translated, it gives CASSGKQGSGAEAFF.

The CDR3 DNA reads as TGTGCCAGCAGCTTGTTACCCGGACTAGAAAAAAGGAATGAGCAGTTCTTC. Its protein is CASSLLPGLEKRNEQFF. The V gene is TRBV7-3, the J gene TRBJ2-1; TRBD2 aligns across 7 bases. J lost 7 bases, V lost 3 bases, and 15 bases had no gene match. This CDR3 is 17 amino acids long. Germline V lookup: CDR1 SGHTA, CDR2 FQGTGA.